Listed below are T cell receptor beta chains from one sample, sequenced in a study of beta chain features in type 1 diabetes. Some clones are missing from TCRdb's copy, which holds only in-frame ones; the method was immunoSEQ multiplex PCR. Here the sample spans around 320,000 clones, roughly 15% being singletons. The sample consisted of central memory CD4+ T cells from blood. These TCRs come from a man younger than 40 in good health. The CDR3 runs from the conserved cysteine through the conserved F or W. Fields, in order: D gene, V gene, J gene, clone size, CDR3 DNA, CDR3 protein. The D gene is left open where the match is weak. Some rows have no size entry. The others give once, few or many, or a class for an expanded clone.

D gene: NA; V gene: TRBV4-3; J gene: TRBJ1-2; clone size: NA; CDR3 DNA: TGCGCCAGCAGCCAAGTGGCAGGGGACTATGGCTACACCTTC; CDR3 protein: CASSQVAGDYGYTF
D gene: NA; V gene: TRBV7-2; J gene: TRBJ1-1; clone size: few; CDR3 DNA: TGTGCCAGCAGCTTAACAGCCATGAACACTGAAGCTTTCTTT; CDR3 protein: CASSLTAMNTEAFF
D gene: NA; V gene: TRBV7-9; J gene: TRBJ2-7; clone size: many; CDR3 DNA: TGTGCCAGTCGAAGGGACGGAACCTACGAGCAGTACTTC; CDR3 protein: CASRRDGTYEQYF
D gene: TRBD2; V gene: TRBV5-4; J gene: TRBJ2-4; clone size: many; CDR3 DNA: TGTGCCAGCAGCTCCACCGGGGGGAAAAACATTCAGTACTTC; CDR3 protein: CASSSTGGKNIQYF
D gene: NA; V gene: TRBV6-1; J gene: TRBJ2-7; clone size: NA; CDR3 DNA: TGTGCCAGCAGTTATCAGTCGAGTTACGAGCAGTACTTC; CDR3 protein: CASSYQSSYEQYF
D gene: TRBD2; V gene: TRBV7-2; J gene: TRBJ2-3; clone size: few; CDR3 DNA: TGTGCCAGCAGCCCGGGACTACACCTGGGAGATACGCAGTATTTT; CDR3 protein: CASSPGLHLGDTQYF
D gene: TRBD2; V gene: TRBV5-1; J gene: TRBJ2-7; clone size: NA; CDR3 DNA: TGCGCCAGCAGCTTGGGGGGGACTATTGAAGAGCAGTACTTC; CDR3 protein: CASSLGGTIEEQYF
D gene: NA; V gene: TRBV7-2; J gene: TRBJ2-1; clone size: NA; CDR3 DNA: TGTGCCAGCAGTCTAATCAGGGGCAATGAGCAGTTCTTC; CDR3 protein: CASSLIRGNEQFF
D gene: NA; V gene: TRBV7-8; J gene: TRBJ2-5; clone size: few; CDR3 DNA: TGTGCCAGCAGCTTATTGGACCAAGAGACCCAGTACTTC; CDR3 protein: CASSLLDQETQYF
D gene: TRBD1; V gene: TRBV27; J gene: TRBJ1-1; clone size: NA; CDR3 DNA: TGTGCCAGCACTGGAGGGACAGGAACAGAAGCTTTCTTT; CDR3 protein: CASTGGTGTEAFF
D gene: TRBD2; V gene: TRBV7-2; J gene: TRBJ2-5; clone size: NA; CDR3 DNA: TGTGCCAGCAGCCTGACTAGCGGGGGGCAAGAGACCCAGTACTTC; CDR3 protein: CASSLTSGGQETQYF
D gene: NA; V gene: TRBV12-1; J gene: TRBJ2-1; clone size: many; CDR3 DNA: TGTGCCAGCAGCTCCATCGGACTAGCGGGATCCTACAATGAGCAGTTCTTC; CDR3 protein: CASSSIGLAGSYNEQFF
D gene: TRBD2; V gene: TRBV6-6; J gene: TRBJ2-1; clone size: many; CDR3 DNA: TGTGCCAGCAGTTACTTAGCGGGAGTAGAGCAGTTCTTC; CDR3 protein: CASSYLAGVEQFF
D gene: NA; V gene: TRBV5-6; J gene: TRBJ2-2; clone size: NA; CDR3 DNA: TGTGCCAGCAGCTTCGGCGGACCGACCACCGGGGAGCTGTTTTTT; CDR3 protein: CASSFGGPTTGELFF
D gene: NA; V gene: TRBV5-6; J gene: TRBJ1-3; clone size: few; CDR3 DNA: TGTGCCAGCAGCCGACCGGCCTCTGGAAACACCATATATTTT; CDR3 protein: CASSRPASGNTIYF
D gene: NA; V gene: TRBV7-9; J gene: TRBJ1-1; clone size: few; CDR3 DNA: TGTGCCAGCAGCTTAGCGCAGATGAACACTGAAGCTTTCTTT; CDR3 protein: CASSLAQMNTEAFF
D gene: TRBD2; V gene: TRBV5-4; J gene: TRBJ2-3; clone size: few; CDR3 DNA: TGTGCCAGCAGGGCTACACTAGCGGGAGTCACAGATACGCAGTATTTT; CDR3 protein: CASRATLAGVTDTQYF
D gene: TRBD2; V gene: TRBV18; J gene: TRBJ2-2; clone size: few; CDR3 DNA: TGTGCCAGCTCGGAAGCGGGAGCAGGGGAGCTGTTTTTT; CDR3 protein: CASSEAGAGELFF
D gene: NA; V gene: TRBV30; J gene: TRBJ2-1; clone size: NA; CDR3 DNA: TGTGCCTGGAGTATGACGGGAGTCCGAAATGAGCAGTTCTTC; CDR3 protein: CAWSMTGVRNEQFF
D gene: NA; V gene: TRBV4-3; J gene: TRBJ2-7; clone size: NA; CDR3 DNA: TGCGCCAGCAGCCAAGGCCTATGGGCCGAGCAGTACTTC; CDR3 protein: CASSQGLWAEQYF
D gene: TRBD2; V gene: TRBV30; J gene: TRBJ2-1; clone size: NA; CDR3 DNA: TGTGCCTGGAGTGTATTCTTGACTAGCGGGAGGGGTCACAATGAGCAGTTCTTC; CDR3 protein: CAWSVFLTSGRGHNEQFF
D gene: TRBD2; V gene: TRBV7-2; J gene: TRBJ2-5; clone size: few; CDR3 DNA: TGTGCCAGCAGCAATAATCCGGGACTAGTGGATCCGTACTTC; CDR3 protein: CASSNNPGLVDPYF
D gene: NA; V gene: TRBV6-6; J gene: TRBJ2-7; clone size: NA; CDR3 DNA: TGTGCCAGCAGTTACTGGGGGGAGCAGTACTTC; CDR3 protein: CASSYWGEQYF
D gene: NA; V gene: TRBV19; J gene: TRBJ1-2; clone size: NA; CDR3 DNA: TGTGCCAGTAGTTTCCCGGGGGCCTATGGCTACACCTTC; CDR3 protein: CASSFPGAYGYTF
D gene: NA; V gene: TRBV4-2; J gene: TRBJ2-5; clone size: few; CDR3 DNA: TGTGCCAGCACCCTCGGGGAGACCCAGTACTTC; CDR3 protein: CASTLGETQYF